This TCR beta chain was identified during a study of T cells in Graves' hyperthyroidism and ophthalmopathy. Study-level background: At the time of initial diagnosis and before any treatment, peripheral blood was collected.

The TCR beta CDR3 regions underwent amplification using RNA transcripts as the source. When the TCR CDR3 underwent first-round RT-PCR, the HTBI primer set was used. MiXCR was run by TCRdb on the multiplex PCR reads, yielding one entry per CDR3 protein. The top ten hold 20% to 25% of the sample, which has 300,000 to 400,000 distinct CDR3 sequences, approximately 15% seen once. Worth noting for this clonotype: Its antigen is unknown.

Study-wide findings and caveats: Onset of ophthalmopathy came a median roughly 6.5 months after the model predicted it.

The sequencing input was blood. The sequence derives from a woman aged 25 to 45 with Graves' hyperthyroidism.

The CDR3 region has the DNA TGTGCCAGTAGCACCGGCTATAGGGATAAGAGCATTGAAGCTTTCTTT. Translated: CASSTGYRDKSIEAFF. J is TRBJ1-1 and V is TRBV19; D is unclear. Germline V gives CDR1 LNHDA, CDR2 SQIVND (reference sequence). With 6 bases removed from V and 7 bases from J, the gap between germline ends came to 24 bases. CDR3 size: 16 residues.